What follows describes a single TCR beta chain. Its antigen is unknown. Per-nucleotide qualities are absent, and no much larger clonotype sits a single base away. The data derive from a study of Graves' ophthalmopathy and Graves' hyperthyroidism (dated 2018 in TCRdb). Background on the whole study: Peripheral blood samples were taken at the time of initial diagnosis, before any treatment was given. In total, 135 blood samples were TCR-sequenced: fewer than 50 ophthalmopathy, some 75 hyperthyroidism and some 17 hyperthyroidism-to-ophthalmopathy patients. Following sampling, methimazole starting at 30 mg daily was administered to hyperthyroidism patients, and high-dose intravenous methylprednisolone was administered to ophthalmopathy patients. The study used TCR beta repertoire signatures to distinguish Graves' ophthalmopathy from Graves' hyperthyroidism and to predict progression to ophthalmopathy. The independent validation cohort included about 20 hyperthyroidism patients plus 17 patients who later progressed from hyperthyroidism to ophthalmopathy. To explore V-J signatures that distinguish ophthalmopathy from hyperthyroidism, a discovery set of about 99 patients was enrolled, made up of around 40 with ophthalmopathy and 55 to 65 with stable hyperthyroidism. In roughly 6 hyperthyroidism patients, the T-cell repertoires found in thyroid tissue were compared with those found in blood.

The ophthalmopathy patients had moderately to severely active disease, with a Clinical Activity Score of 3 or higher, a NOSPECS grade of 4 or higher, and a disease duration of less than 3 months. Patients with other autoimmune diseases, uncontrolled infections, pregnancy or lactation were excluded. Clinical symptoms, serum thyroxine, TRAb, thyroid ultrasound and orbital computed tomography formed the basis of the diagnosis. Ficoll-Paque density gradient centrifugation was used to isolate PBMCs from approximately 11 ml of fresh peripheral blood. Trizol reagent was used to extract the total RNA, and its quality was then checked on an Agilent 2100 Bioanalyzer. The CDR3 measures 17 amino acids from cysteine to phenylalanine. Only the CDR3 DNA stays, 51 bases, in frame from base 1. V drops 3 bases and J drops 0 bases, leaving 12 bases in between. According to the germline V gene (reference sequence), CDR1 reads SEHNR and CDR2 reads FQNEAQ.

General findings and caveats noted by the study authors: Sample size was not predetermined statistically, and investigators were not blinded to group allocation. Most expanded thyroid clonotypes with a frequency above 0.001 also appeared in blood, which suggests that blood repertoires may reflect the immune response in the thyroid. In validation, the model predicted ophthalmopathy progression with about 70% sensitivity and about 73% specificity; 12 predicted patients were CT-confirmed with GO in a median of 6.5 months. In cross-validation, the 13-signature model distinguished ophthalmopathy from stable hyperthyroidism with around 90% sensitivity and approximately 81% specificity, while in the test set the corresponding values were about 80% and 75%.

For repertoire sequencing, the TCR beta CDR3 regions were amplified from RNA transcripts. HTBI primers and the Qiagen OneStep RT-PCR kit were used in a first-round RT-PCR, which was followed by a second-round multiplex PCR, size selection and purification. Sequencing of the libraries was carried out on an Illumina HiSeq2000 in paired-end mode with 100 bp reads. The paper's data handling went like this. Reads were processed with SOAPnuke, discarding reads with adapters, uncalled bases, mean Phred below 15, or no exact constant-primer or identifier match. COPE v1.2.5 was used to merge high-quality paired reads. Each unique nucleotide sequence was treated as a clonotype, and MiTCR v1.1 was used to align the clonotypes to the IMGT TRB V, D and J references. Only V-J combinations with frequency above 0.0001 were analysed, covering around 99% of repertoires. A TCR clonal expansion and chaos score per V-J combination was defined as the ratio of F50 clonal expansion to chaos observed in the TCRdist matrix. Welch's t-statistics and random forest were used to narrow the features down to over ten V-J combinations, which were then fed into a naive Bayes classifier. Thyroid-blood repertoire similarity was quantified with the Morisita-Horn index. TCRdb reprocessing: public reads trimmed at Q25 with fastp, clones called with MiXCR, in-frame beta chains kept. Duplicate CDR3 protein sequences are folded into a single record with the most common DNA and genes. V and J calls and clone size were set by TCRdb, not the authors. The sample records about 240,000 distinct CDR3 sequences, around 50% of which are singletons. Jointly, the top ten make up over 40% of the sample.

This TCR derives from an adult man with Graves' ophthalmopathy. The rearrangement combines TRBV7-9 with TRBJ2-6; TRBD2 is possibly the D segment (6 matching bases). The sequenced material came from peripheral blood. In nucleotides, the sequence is TGTGCCAGCAGCTTCGCCCACGGGGGCTCTGGGGCCAACGTCCTGACTTTC. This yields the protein CASSFAHGGSGANVLTF.